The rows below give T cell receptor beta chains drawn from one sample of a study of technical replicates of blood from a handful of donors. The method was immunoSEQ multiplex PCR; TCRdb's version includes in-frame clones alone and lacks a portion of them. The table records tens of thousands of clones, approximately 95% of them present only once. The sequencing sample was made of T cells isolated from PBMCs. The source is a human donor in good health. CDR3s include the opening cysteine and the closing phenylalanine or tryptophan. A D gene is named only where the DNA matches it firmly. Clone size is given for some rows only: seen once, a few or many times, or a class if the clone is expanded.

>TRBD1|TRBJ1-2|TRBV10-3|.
CASTGGYGYTF
TGTGCCTCAACAGGGGGCTATGGCTACACCTTC
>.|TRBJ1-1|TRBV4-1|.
CASSHRDYEAFF
TGCGCCAGCAGCCACAGAGACTACGAGGCTTTCTTT
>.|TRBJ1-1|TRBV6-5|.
CASRPVRSAEAFF
TGTGCCAGCAGACCGGTGAGGTCCGCTGAAGCTTTCTTT
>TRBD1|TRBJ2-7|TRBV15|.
CATSPDPDRGYEQYF
TGTGCCACCAGCCCAGACCCGGACAGGGGCTACGAGCAGTACTTC
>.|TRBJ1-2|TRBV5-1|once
CASSPYRQSEANYGYTF
TGCGCCAGCAGCCCATACAGACAGTCAGAAGCTAACTATGGCTACACCTTC
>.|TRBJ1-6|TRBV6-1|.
CASSELPGDTPLHF
TGTGCCAGCAGTGAACTGCCAGGGGATACACCCCTCCACTTT
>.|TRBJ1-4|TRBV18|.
CASSVDRPNEKLFF
TGTGCCAGCTCAGTCGACAGACCTAATGAAAAACTGTTTTTT
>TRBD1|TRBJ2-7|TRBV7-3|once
CASSPRDRKGSSYEQYF
TGTGCCAGCAGCCCCCGGGACAGGAAAGGGAGCTCCTACGAGCAGTACTTC
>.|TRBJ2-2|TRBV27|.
CASSPLMGGPPRELFF
TGTGCCAGCAGTCCCTTGATGGGAGGCCCTCCCCGGGAGCTGTTTTTT
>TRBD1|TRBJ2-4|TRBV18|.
CASSPVSVGTGVTKNIQYF
TGTGCCAGCTCACCCGTATCCGTTGGGACAGGTGTGACCAAAAACATTCAGTACTTC
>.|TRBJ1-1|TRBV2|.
CASVQQVPEAFF
TGTGCCAGCGTACAACAGGTTCCTGAAGCTTTCTTT
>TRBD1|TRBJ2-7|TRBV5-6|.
CASTSSLGQGANEQYF
TGTGCCAGCACCTCATCCCTCGGACAGGGGGCTAACGAGCAGTACTTC
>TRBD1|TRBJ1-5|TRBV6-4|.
CASSDSPGQSPLLYSNQPQHF
TGTGCCAGCAGTGACTCGCCGGGACAGAGCCCTCTCCTATATAGCAATCAGCCCCAGCATTTT
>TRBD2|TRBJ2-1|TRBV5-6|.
CASSTTLAGVYNEQFF
TGTGCCAGCAGCACCACTTTAGCGGGTGTTTACAATGAGCAGTTCTTC
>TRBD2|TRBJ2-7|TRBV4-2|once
CASSQTTRTSGDSYEQYF
TGTGCCAGCAGCCAAACGACCCGGACTAGCGGGGACTCCTACGAGCAGTACTTC
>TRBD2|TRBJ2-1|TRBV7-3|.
CASSFSGGAINEQFF
TGTGCCAGCAGCTTTTCCGGGGGGGCCATCAATGAGCAGTTCTTC
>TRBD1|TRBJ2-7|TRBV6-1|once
CASSELPPRQGPLYEQYF
TGTGCCAGCAGTGAACTCCCCCCGCGACAGGGGCCCCTCTACGAGCAGTACTTC
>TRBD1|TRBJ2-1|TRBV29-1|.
CSGTGVHEQFF
TGCTCCGGGACAGGGGTTCATGAGCAGTTCTTC
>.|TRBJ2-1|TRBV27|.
CASSPRGANANEQFF
TGTGCCAGCAGTCCCCGGGGGGCGAATGCCAATGAGCAGTTCTTC
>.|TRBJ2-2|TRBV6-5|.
CASREFTGELFF
TGTGCCAGCAGGGAGTTCACCGGGGAGCTGTTTTTT
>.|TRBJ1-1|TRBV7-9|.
CASREQGSGTEAFF
TGTGCCAGCAGGGAACAGGGTAGTGGCACTGAAGCTTTCTTT
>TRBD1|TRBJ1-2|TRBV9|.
CASSVRTGDYGYTF
TGTGCCAGCAGCGTAAGGACAGGGGATTATGGCTACACCTTC
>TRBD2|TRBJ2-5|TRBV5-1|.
CASSLEERGAIQETQYF
TGCGCCAGCAGCTTGGAGGAGCGGGGGGCAATCCAAGAGACCCAGTACTTC
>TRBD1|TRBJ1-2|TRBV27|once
CASGAKTGGTGYTF
TGTGCCAGCGGAGCTAAGACAGGGGGAACCGGCTACACCTTC
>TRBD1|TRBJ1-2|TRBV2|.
CASRTGTDYNYGYTF
TGTGCCAGCAGAACCGGGACAGACTATAACTATGGCTACACCTTC
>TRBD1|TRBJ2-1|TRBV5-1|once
CASSLDGTVANEQFF
TGCGCCAGCAGCTTGGACGGGACAGTAGCCAATGAGCAGTTCTTC